The 28 T cell receptor beta chains below all came from one sample that was sequenced in a study of a mutant IDH1 vaccine in newly diagnosed glioma (dated by TCRdb to the early 2020s). These receptors have no identified antigens. The library came from the immunoSEQ multiplex PCR assay. This immuneACCESS table, as held by TCRdb, lists in-frame sequences with V and J called but not all clones. Of the missing ones, under half trace to an unresolved V gene in checked studies; the others have no known cause. The sample table contains about 56,000 clones; only one count was recorded for over 70% of them. Clones ranked in the top ten supply approximately 5.3% of the sample. The time point label for this specimen denotes: week 47, end of study. Each vaccine dose, consisting of 300 ug of a 20-mer mutant IDH1 peptide in Montanide, was administered subcutaneously with topical imiquimod. The sequencing used PBMCs, collected from a glioma patient whose treatment included an IDH1 peptide vaccine. These receptors all stem from a man between 50 and 59 years old with glioma.

A few counts support this clone. The chain has TRBV7-2 and TRBJ2-1; 8 nucleotides match TRBD2. Germline V gives CDR1 SGHTA, CDR2 FQGNSA. The junction had 4 bases not matched to a gene; V was cut back by 3 bases and J by 6 bases. This CDR3 is 14 amino acids long. This chain's CDR3 is CASSFAGGTNEQFF. For the CDR3, the DNA is TGTGCCAGCAGCTTTGCGGGGGGAACCAATGAGCAGTTCTTC.

This chain uses TRBV7-2 with TRBJ1-2; 8 nucleotides agree with TRBD1. There are 15 residues in the CDR3. Germline CDR1 and CDR2: SGHTA and FQGNSA. Losses at the gene ends were 1 base for V and 6 bases for J; bases not matched to a gene: 7. The CDR3 here is CASSLGGQGSDGYTF. DNA for the CDR3: TGTGCCAGCAGCTTAGGTGGACAGGGATCGGATGGCTACACCTTC.

This clone was seen once. This chain joins TRBV19 and TRBJ1-1, with no clear D. The CDR3 length is 12 residues. Germline V gene lookup returns CDR1 LNHDA and CDR2 SQIVND (reference sequence). Trimming pared 2 bases from V and 3 bases from J, leaving 4 bases between. CDR3 protein: CASSISDTEAFF. In DNA, the CDR3 is TGTGCCAGTAGTATATCGGACACTGAAGCTTTCTTT.

This clone was seen a handful of times. The chain employs TRBV7-9 and TRBJ2-7, with 7 positions matching TRBD1. V trimming: 3 bases; J trimming: 0 bases; junction bases outside the gene matches: 5. The CDR3 has 15 residues. In germline, CDR1 is SEHNR, CDR2 FQNEAQ (reference sequence). DNA for the CDR3: TGTGCCAGCAGCTTCGGGGACAGTAGCTCCTACGAGCAGTACTTC. It encodes CASSFGDSSSYEQYF.

The V gene is TRBV30, the J gene TRBJ2-3, with TRBD1 matching over 8 bases. Germline CDR1 and CDR2: GTSNPN and SVGIG (reference sequence). CDR3 length equals 14 residues. V lost 1 base, J lost 1 base, and 1 base stayed unmatched. CDR3 nucleotide sequence: TGTGCCTGGAGTGCGGACAGGGGCACAGATACGCAGTATTTT. Its translation is CAWSADRGTDTQYF.

The rearrangement links TRBV25-1 to TRBJ1-4; 9 bases align to TRBD1. The length of the CDR3 is 16 residues. After removal of 2 bases from V and 8 bases from J, the junction contained 9 bases not matched to a gene. Germline CDR1 reads MGHDK; CDR2 reads SYGVNS. This CDR3 is CASSETPGQGGEKLFF. The CDR3 DNA reads TGTGCCAGCAGTGAAACACCGGGACAGGGAGGAGAAAAACTGTTTTTT.

The rearrangement links TRBV4-2 to TRBJ2-7; 8 bases are a match to TRBD1. The CDR3 runs 16 residues. The germline CDR1 and CDR2 sequences are LGHNA and YNFKEQ. After removal of 0 bases from V and 3 bases from J, the junction contained 7 bases not matched to a gene. The CDR3 region is CASSQDGGQGNYEQYF. As DNA, the CDR3 is TGTGCCAGCAGCCAAGACGGAGGACAGGGCAACTACGAGCAGTACTTC.

CDR3 sequence (DNA): TGTGCCAGCAGCTTGAGGCTAGCGGGGGCCGTGGATACGCAGTATTTT. It yields the protein CASSLRLAGAVDTQYF. The chain employs TRBV5-4 and TRBJ2-3, with 10 bases that match TRBD2. Germline CDR1 and CDR2: SGHNT and YYREEE (reference sequence). CDR3 length: 16 amino acids. The V and J ends lost 1 base and 6 bases, in that order; junction bases with no gene match: 8.

The chain joins TRBV30 to TRBJ2-1; possibly TRBD2 for D (6 bases). The ends were cut back, 3 bases at V and 7 bases at J, with 16 bases in the middle. The CDR3 is 14 residues long. Germline values: CDR1 GTSNPN, CDR2 SVGIG (reference sequence). The CDR3 region is CAWSGTPGGNEQFF. CDR3 bases: TGTGCCTGGAGCGGGACCCCTGGGGGGAATGAGCAGTTCTTC.

The rearrangement joins TRBV6-4 to TRBJ2-2; maybe TRBD2 (5 bases). Trimming left V 7 bases short and J 1 base short, with 7 bases between. CDR1 is MRHNA and CDR2 is SNTAGT in the germline V gene. The CDR3 extends over 13 amino acids. The CDR3 nucleotides are TGTGCCAGCAATGCGGGGAACACCGGGGAGCTGTTTTTT. It codes for CASNAGNTGELFF.

This clone appeared a few times. The same CDR3 can be traced to other DNA sequences in this sample. The chain combines TRBV5-4 with TRBJ2-3; D unresolved. Trimming took 0 bases from V and 4 from J, leaving 3 bases between them. Germline CDR1 is SGHNT and CDR2 is YYREEE (reference sequence). CDR3 size: 12 residues. For the CDR3, the DNA is TGTGCCAGCAGCTTGGTCGCAGATACGCAGTATTTT. This translates into CASSLVADTQYF.

This clone was found a few times. This chain connects TRBV27 to TRBJ1-1; D ambiguous. Germline CDR1 is MNHEY and CDR2 is SMNVEV (reference sequence). The CDR3 runs to 12 residues. Trimming removed 0 bases at V and 11 bases at J, with 10 bases between. CDR3 nucleotide sequence: TGTGCCAGCAGTTTATCGACCGGGCTTGCTTTCTTT. It codes for CASSLSTGLAFF.

The J gene is TRBJ1-1, the V gene TRBV12-5; unclear D gene. Trimming stripped 7 bases from V and 6 bases from J, with 9 bases between. The germline gives CDR1 LGHNT, CDR2 FRNRAP. The CDR3 totals 11 residues. The DNA of the CDR3 is TGTGCTAGTGCCTACAGTGCTGAAGCTTTCTTT. It translates to CASAYSAEAFF.

The chain couples TRBV9 to TRBJ2-2; D is unclear. This CDR3 has 16 amino acids. Trimming took off 0 bases at V and 0 bases at J, with 9 bases between the two ends. In germline, CDR1 is SGDLS, CDR2 YYNGEE. The CDR3 loop reads CASSVGLNPNTGELFF. CDR3 nucleotide sequence: TGTGCCAGCAGCGTAGGGCTCAATCCGAACACCGGGGAGCTGTTTTTT.

This chain links TRBV20-1 with TRBJ2-3; D is unresolved. Between the trimmed V and J ends, which lost 6 bases and 9 bases, there was a span of 13 bases. Germline CDR1 reads DFQATT; CDR2 reads SNEGSKA (reference sequence). This CDR3 is built from 11 residues. The CDR3 coding sequence is TGCAGTGCCCCGAACCCCCGGACGCAGTATTTT. Translation gives CSAPNPRTQYF.

This clone came up a few times. The gene calls are TRBV30 and TRBJ1-1; a possible D gene is TRBD1 (5 bases). The CDR3 covers 14 residues. Trimming removed 4 bases from V and 11 bases from J, with 23 bases in between. Germline assignment: CDR1 GTSNPN and CDR2 SVGIG (reference sequence). CDR3: CAWKFASVGAGAFF. CDR3 DNA: TGTGCCTGGAAATTCGCCTCGGTGGGTGCAGGGGCTTTCTTT.

Worth noting for this clone: Other DNA sequences in the sample encode the same CDR3. The chain combines TRBV9 with TRBJ1-3; 8 positions agree with TRBD1. Trimming removed 3 bases from V and 4 bases from J; junction bases left unmatched: 6. The CDR3 has 15 amino acids. Germline CDR1 is SGDLS and CDR2 is YYNGEE. The DNA for the CDR3 is TGTGCCAGCAGCGCTGGGACAGGCGCGGGAAACACCATATATTTT. It translates to CASSAGTGAGNTIYF.

The chain recombines TRBV28 with TRBJ1-2, with TRBD1 as a possible D gene (5 bases). Germline CDR1 and CDR2: MDHEN and SYDVKM. Trimming removed 7 bases from V and 7 bases from J, with 16 bases in between. The CDR3 loop spans 13 amino acids. As DNA, the CDR3 is TGTGCCAGCAAGAAAAGGGGAGAGTCTGGCTACACCTTC. Protein sequence: CASKKRGESGYTF.

This clone was detected once. CDR3 sequence (DNA): TGTGCCAGCAGTGACAAGTCGAACACTGAAGCTTTCTTT. This gives the protein CASSDKSNTEAFF. The rearrangement links TRBV6-1 to TRBJ1-1; D is unclear. Trimming cost V 3 bases and J 1 base, with 6 bases left between them. The CDR3 covers 13 residues. Germline CDR1 reads MNHNS; CDR2 reads SASEGT.

The V gene is TRBV5-4, the J gene TRBJ2-6, with a tentative D call TRBD1 (6 bases). The ends were cut back, 3 bases at V and 2 bases at J, with 9 bases in the middle. The CDR3 length is 15 residues. The germline gives CDR1 SGHNT, CDR2 YYREEE (reference sequence). CDR3 DNA: TGTGCCAGCAGCTGGGCAGGGGCTGGGGCCAACGTCCTGACTTTC. Translation: CASSWAGAGANVLTF.

This chain links TRBV19 with TRBJ2-7; 7 nucleotides agree with TRBD1. There are 14 residues in the CDR3. Germline CDR1 and CDR2: LNHDA and SQIVND (reference sequence). V lost 6 bases to trimming and J lost 3 bases; unmatched junction nucleotides: 8. The CDR3 here is CASSLRGLSYEQYF. In DNA form, the CDR3 reads TGTGCCAGTAGCCTTAGGGGGCTCAGCTACGAGCAGTACTTC.

This clone was picked up a small number of times. The gene calls are TRBV7-9 and TRBJ1-1; D perhaps matches TRBD1 (5 bases). V lost 10 bases to trimming and J lost 5 bases, with 14 bases between them. Germline-derived CDR1 and CDR2 are SEHNR and FQNEAQ (reference sequence). This CDR3 contains 12 residues. This CDR3 reads CATDGGWTEAFF. The CDR3 nucleotides are TGTGCCACCGACGGGGGTTGGACTGAAGCTTTCTTT.

The CDR3 sequence is CASSLEGGSGNTIYF. As DNA, the CDR3 is TGCGCCAGCAGCTTGGAAGGGGGGTCTGGAAACACCATATATTTT. This chain joins TRBV5-1 and TRBJ1-3; tentatively, D is TRBD1 (6 bases). The CDR3 length is 15 residues. The germline V gene encodes CDR1 SGHRS and CDR2 YFSETQ. V lost 0 bases and J lost 1, with 8 bases in between. Supplemented by reference TRBV5-1 and TRBJ1-3, the full variable domain reads KAGVTQTPRYLIKTRGQQVTLSCSPISGHRSVSWYQQTPGQGLQFLFEYFSETQRNKGNFPGRFSGRQFSNSRSEMNVSTLELGDSALYLCASSLEGGSGNTIYFGEGSWLTVV.

The rearrangement uses TRBV6-5 and TRBJ2-1; perhaps TRBD2 as D (5 bases). Germline V gene lookup returns CDR1 MNHEY and CDR2 SVGAGI. V lost 4 bases to trimming and J lost 3 bases, with 13 bases between them. This CDR3 is 15 amino acids long. The CDR3 region has the DNA TGTGCCAGCAGTTTGTCGGGGTTGGGCTACAATGAGCAGTTCTTC. This gives the protein CASSLSGLGYNEQFF.

V and J are TRBV15 and TRBJ1-5; D call uncertain. CDR3 length: 13 residues. Trimming cost V 5 bases and J 7 bases, with 12 bases left between them. Germline CDR1 reads LNHNV; CDR2 reads YYDKDF (reference sequence). The DNA for the CDR3 is TGTGCCACCAGCCGAGTACCTGACCAGCCCCAGCATTTT. Translated: CATSRVPDQPQHF.

The chain uses TRBV9 and TRBJ1-1; unclear D gene. Germline V gene sequence: CDR1 SGDLS, CDR2 YYNGEE. V lost 0 bases and J 1 base, leaving 10 bases between the germline ends. The CDR3 has 15 residues. This CDR3 reads CASSVVGASNTEAFF. CDR3 nucleotides: TGTGCCAGCAGCGTAGTGGGCGCTTCGAACACTGAAGCTTTCTTT.

J is TRBJ1-2 and V is TRBV29-1; possible D gene TRBD1, 6 bases. The CDR3 totals 11 residues. Germline lookup yields CDR1 SQVTM and CDR2 ANQGSEA. V lost 7 bases and J lost 5, with 11 bases in between. The CDR3 DNA reads TGCAGCGCCAACAGGGAATATGGCTACACCTTC. It is translated as CSANREYGYTF.

Details on this clone: The sample holds other DNA sequences that translate to the same CDR3. The rearrangement joins TRBV19 to TRBJ1-1; D not certain. The CDR3 totals 14 residues. V lost 3 bases and J lost 5, with 13 bases in between. The germline V gene has CDR1 LNHDA and CDR2 SQIVND (reference sequence). DNA for the CDR3: TGTGCCAGTAGTATCCAGCGTATGGGGACTGAAGCTTTCTTT. This translates into CASSIQRMGTEAFF.